The text below deals with one T cell receptor beta chain. This clone's antigen is unknown. Base-call qualities are not available, and no considerably larger clone is one nucleotide away. The entry originates in a study of blood T cell repertoires in COVID-19 (TCRdb year 2020). Regarding the research as a whole: Samples from collaborators originated in the United States, Italy and Spain and spanned both the acute and convalescent phases of COVID-19. The material from the prospective study consisted of cDNA or gDNA derived from T cells, B-cell-depleted T cells, or PBMCs. Deeply sampled blood TCRbeta repertoires from subjects exposed to, actively infected with, or recovered from COVID-19 were included in the dataset. The repertoires were released in a freely available public database meant as a resource for research on the immune response to SARS-CoV-2. The samples were drawn from the first 160 participants of the ongoing ImmuneRACE study and from 1,254 subjects provided by 6 global collaborators. Sample metadata almost always included a de-identified subject ID, COVID-19 status, age in years and sex. Where available, HLA class I and class II types were obtained from metadata supplied by the sample provider rather than from assay-based typing. The research as a whole found: The quantity of clinical and demographic metadata differed by source and by participant and was supplied without curation.

The immunoSEQ Assay, a bias-controlled multiplex PCR, was used to amplify TCRbeta CDR3 regions from genomic DNA. As for the authors' bioinformatics: The number of nucleated cells in each sample was estimated from the amplification of reference gene primers within the assay. To quantify the absolute abundance of each unique TCRbeta CDR3 rearrangement, sequence reads were collapsed and filtered. For each sample, productive Simpson clonality was calculated as the square root of Simpson's diversity index across productive rearrangements. TCRdb retrieved this table from immuneACCESS and kept in-frame rearrangements only. Not all clones are present; in checked studies, unresolved V genes account for under half, and no reason is known for the remainder. That table furnishes V, J and clone size, whereas the DNA furnished D and trimming. This sample gives about 190,000 clones in total; under 80% of them show up just once. The top ten constitute under 15% of the sample.

The CDR3 contains 11 residues, cysteine and phenylalanine counted. The sequence is cut down to CDR3 DNA, 33 bases in frame from base 1. V drops 3 bases and J drops 8 bases, leaving 10 bases in between. For CDR1 and CDR2, the germline V gene (reference sequence) lists GTSNPN and SVGIG. Whole blood was collected in K2EDTA tubes by collaborating institutions according to the institutions' own protocols. For TCRbeta analysis, collaborators shipped samples in one of three forms: frozen whole blood, isolated PBMCs, or DNA extracted from either of those sample types. Sequences were obtained from peripheral blood. This clonotype was obtained from a woman between 45 and 65 years old with acute or convalescent COVID-19. This chain is built from TRBV30 and TRBJ1-1; no D segment can be confidently identified. CDR3 loop: CAWSPGEEAFF. The DNA reads as follows: TGTGCCTGGAGCCCCGGGGAGGAAGCTTTCTTT.